This TCR beta chain was captured in a study of cytotoxic CD8 clonotypes in ibrutinib-treated CLL. Trimming at V came to 2 bases and at J to 12 bases, leaving 6 bases not matched to a gene. CDR3 length: 12 residues. Germline-derived CDR1 and CDR2 are SNHLY and FYNNEI. Details on this clone: The antigen is not known.

Overall study findings and caveats: Sampling times differed between sustained-remission and progressing patients.

This table comes from immunoSEQ multiplex PCR, and its TCRdb copy is limited to in-frame clones, with some not included. The sample contains about 140,000 clones, approximately 75% of which appear only once. The sequencing used PBMCs, collected after 12 months of ibrutinib treatment. The chain uses TRBV2 and TRBJ1-1, with 7 bases that match TRBD1. This sequence originates from a human donor with chronic lymphocytic leukemia. The CDR3 sequence: CASSESRGLTFF. CDR3 sequence (DNA): TGTGCCAGCAGTGAATCTAGGGGGCTTACTTTCTTT.